These 26 T cell receptor beta chains were sequenced from one sample in a study of T cells expressing NK-cell markers. TCRdb derives one entry per CDR3 protein from the 5' RACE reads, leaving out DNA. Recorded here are some 410,000 distinct CDR3 sequences; the top ten clones represent 7.3%. What was sequenced was blood T cells: a sorted CD56 or NKG2C T cell subset, CD4+ or CD8+ T cells, or bulk PBMC T cells (not recorded which). All receptors come from a woman aged 18 to 75 in good health.

This rearrangement joins TRBV21-1 to TRBJ2-1; TCRdb reports TRBD1, a call that lacks DNA to check it against. TRBV21-1 is a known pseudogene. The CDR3 length is 19 residues. The chain's CDR3 is CASPKSKDSKGASYNEQFF.

The CDR3 sequence is CSAREMISNQPQHF. The chain uses TRBV20-1 and TRBJ1-5. Germline lookup yields CDR1 DFQATT and CDR2 SNEGSKA (reference sequence). The length of the CDR3 is 14 residues.

The V gene is TRBV5-4, the J gene TRBJ2-3; checking the TCRdb D call of TRBD1 is not possible without DNA. In germline, CDR1 is SGHNT, CDR2 YYREEE (reference sequence). The CDR3 runs 15 residues. The CDR3 is CASSFRDRSADTQYF.

The chain has TRBV12-3 or TRBV12-4 and TRBJ2-1. This CDR3 contains 11 residues. The CDR3 here is CASSYGDEQFF.

The chain carries TRBV12-3 or TRBV12-4 and TRBJ2-4; TCRdb lists TRBD2, though no DNA is available to test this call. The CDR3 is made up of 13 amino acids. The chain's CDR3 is CASTLDMRDIQYF.

This chain connects TRBV6-4 to TRBJ2-1. CDR3 length equals 13 residues. CDR1 is MRHNA and CDR2 is SNTAGT in the germline V gene. The CDR3: CASSDSPFDEQFF.

This chain joins TRBV20-1 and TRBJ1-5; TCRdb selects TRBD1, and the lack of DNA leaves this call unchecked. Germline V gene sequence: CDR1 DFQATT, CDR2 SNEGSKA (reference sequence). The CDR3 sequence is 16 residues long. This CDR3 is CSAQQGGLSSNQPQHF.

The chain employs TRBV29-1 and TRBJ2-5; without DNA, the TCRdb call of TRBD1 cannot be checked. CDR1 is SQVTM and CDR2 is ANQGSEA in the germline V gene. The CDR3 has 14 amino acids. The CDR3 is CSVQGTVDQETQYF. Full variable domain (remainder filled in from reference TRBV29-1 and TRBJ2-5): SAVISQKPSRDICQRGTSLTIQCQVDSQVTMMFWYRQQPGQSLTLIATANQGSEATYESGFVIDKFPISRPNLTFSTLTVSNMSPEDSSIYLCSVQGTVDQETQYFGPGTRLLVL.

The rearrangement uses TRBV13 and TRBJ1-1; there is no DNA to check the TCRdb D call of TRBD1. The CDR3 length is 13 residues. From germline, CDR1 is PRHDT and CDR2 FYEKMQ (reference sequence). The CDR3 sequence is CASRQTKNTEAFF.

This rearrangement joins TRBV20-1 to TRBJ2-3. In germline, CDR1 is DFQATT, CDR2 SNEGSKA (reference sequence). The CDR3 length is 12 residues. This chain's CDR3 is CSADRRSDTQYF.

The V gene is TRBV12-3 or TRBV12-4, the J gene TRBJ1-5. There are 14 residues in the CDR3. CDR3 region: CASREGHGGQPQHF.

The CDR3: CASSVQGISAYEQYF. The chain is built from TRBV9 and TRBJ2-7. Germline V gene lookup returns CDR1 SGDLS and CDR2 YYNGEE. This CDR3 region has 15 residues.

The genes are TRBV19 and TRBJ1-2. Germline lookup yields CDR1 LNHDA and CDR2 SQIVND (reference sequence). The length of the CDR3 is 15 residues. The CDR3 loop is CASSVTPRQRYGYTF.

This chain links TRBV15 with TRBJ2-3; with no DNA, the TCRdb D assignment of TRBD1 cannot be verified. The CDR3 consists of 15 residues. Germline V lookup: CDR1 LNHNV, CDR2 YYDKDF (reference sequence). The CDR3 region is CATSMGTVSTDTQYF.

The chain is built from TRBV19 and TRBJ2-3; the TCRdb call, TRBD2, lacks DNA for checking. There are 16 residues in the CDR3. CDR1 is LNHDA and CDR2 is SQIVND in the germline V gene (reference sequence). CDR3 in amino acids: CASSSWTSGSGDTQYF. Drawing the rest from reference TRBV19 and TRBJ2-3, the complete variable domain is DGGITQSPKYLFRKEGQNVTLSCEQNLNHDAMYWYRQDPGQGLRLIYYSQIVNDFQKGDIAEGYSVSREKKESFPLTVTSAQKNPTAFYLCASSSWTSGSGDTQYFGPGTRLTVL.

The chain has TRBV7-2 and TRBJ2-5; TCRdb proposes TRBD1, but this gene call is untestable without DNA. This CDR3 is 17 amino acids long. Germline values: CDR1 SGHTA, CDR2 FQGNSA. CDR3 amino acids: CASTLGGTGGYAKTQYF.

The chain couples TRBV11-2 to TRBJ1-2; with no DNA, the TCRdb D assignment of TRBD1 cannot be verified. Looked up from germline, CDR1 is SGHAT and CDR2 is FQNNGV. The CDR3 has 12 residues. This CDR3 is CASSPLGSGYTF.

V gene TRBV12-3 or TRBV12-4 combines with J gene TRBJ1-4; without DNA, the TCRdb call of TRBD1 cannot be checked. This CDR3 has 15 residues. CDR3 residues: CASSFRGAGGEKLFF.

CDR3 sequence: CASSQGGTRGDTQYF. The chain uses TRBV4-3 and TRBJ2-3; as DNA is missing, the TRBD1 call by TCRdb cannot be tested. This CDR3 spans 15 amino acids. Germline V gene data show CDR1 as LGHNA and CDR2 as YSLEER.

This chain joins TRBV28 and TRBJ1-5. Germline-derived CDR1 and CDR2 are MDHEN and SYDVKM. This CDR3 region has 13 residues. CDR3 sequence reads: CASEVRVYQPQHF.

This sequence joins TRBV28 and TRBJ2-7; TCRdb returns TRBD1, unconfirmable since there is no DNA. Germline lookup yields CDR1 MDHEN and CDR2 SYDVKM. The CDR3 sequence is 16 residues long. CDR3 sequence reads: CASSFPQPGQTYEQYF. Together with reference TRBV28 and TRBJ2-7, the CDR3 gives the full variable domain: DVKVTQSSRYLVKRTGEKVFLECVQDMDHENMFWYRQDPGLGLRLIYFSYDVKMKEKGDIPEGYSVSREKKERFSLILESASTNQTSMYLCASSFPQPGQTYEQYFGPGTRLTVT.

V and J are TRBV5-1 and TRBJ2-3; TCRdb returns TRBD1, unconfirmable since there is no DNA. The CDR3 extends over 14 amino acids. Germline values: CDR1 SGHRS, CDR2 YFSETQ. The chain's CDR3 is CASSADRAADTQYF.

The chain links TRBV7-9 to TRBJ2-2; TCRdb selects TRBD1, and the lack of DNA leaves this call unchecked. This CDR3 spans 14 amino acids. From germline, CDR1 is SEHNR and CDR2 FQNEAQ (reference sequence). The CDR3 is CASSRNRDTGELFF.

The chain recombines TRBV12-3 or TRBV12-4 with TRBJ2-1. The length of the CDR3 is 11 residues. The CDR3 loop reads CASRVGYEQFF.

V usage is TRBV7-3 and J usage is TRBJ2-1. Germline V gene lookup returns CDR1 SGHTA and CDR2 FQGTGA. This CDR3 is built from 15 residues. This CDR3 is CASSFGLGSYNEQFF. Full variable domain (missing parts from reference TRBV7-3 and TRBJ2-1): GAGVSQTPSNKVTEKGKYVELRCDPISGHTALYWYRQSLGQGPEFLIYFQGTGAADDSGLPNDRFFAVRPEGSVSTLKIQRTERGDSAVYLCASSFGLGSYNEQFFGPGTRLTVL.

This rearrangement joins TRBV4-2 to TRBJ2-5; TCRdb proposes TRBD2, but this gene call is untestable without DNA. The V gene's germline CDR1 is LGHNA and CDR2 YNFKEQ. CDR3 length: 20 amino acids. CDR3 protein: CASSQPKSGRNTVYKETQYF.